These 11 T cell receptor beta chains originate from one sample sequenced in a study of glioma-infiltrating T cells after dendritic cell vaccination. Sequencing used immunoSEQ multiplex PCR; TCRdb keeps in-frame clones, though not all of them. The sample has some 99,000 clones, over 80% seen once. Regarding time point: after dendritic cell vaccination, including at tumor progression/relapse. Here the sequenced sample was blood, taken after dendritic cell vaccination. The receptors were gathered from a human donor with glioblastoma.

The J gene is TRBJ1-5, the V gene TRBV4-2, with 7 bases lining up with TRBD1. The CDR3 contains 15 residues. J was trimmed by 1 base and V by 5 bases; bases with no gene match: 5. Germline V CDR1 and CDR2: LGHNA, YNFKEQ. The CDR3 is CASSGGQASNQPQHF. The CDR3 DNA is TGTGCCAGCAGCGGAGGACAGGCGAGCAATCAGCCCCAGCATTTT.

The chain joins TRBV2 to TRBJ2-5; D is undetermined. V lost 1 base and J 1 base, leaving 7 bases between the germline ends. The CDR3 length is 14 residues. Germline V gene data show CDR1 as SNHLY and CDR2 as FYNNEI. The CDR3 reads CASSEDTSQETQYF. CDR3 nucleotides: TGTGCCAGCAGTGAAGACACCAGCCAAGAGACCCAGTACTTC. Using reference TRBV2 and TRBJ2-5 for the parts outside the CDR3, the full variable domain is EPEVTQTPSHQVTQMGQEVILRCVPISNHLYFYWYRQILGQKVEFLVSFYNNEISEKSEIFDDQFSVERPDGSNFTLKIRSTKLEDSAMYFCASSEDTSQETQYFGPGTRLLVL.

This chain links TRBV6-5 with TRBJ2-1; D gene uncertain. CDR3 length: 16 residues. Trimming stripped 0 bases from V and 0 bases from J, with 9 bases between. Germline-derived CDR1 and CDR2 are MNHEY and SVGAGI. CDR3 protein: CASSYSRPSSYNEQFF. The CDR3 bases are TGTGCCAGCAGTTACTCACGTCCTAGCTCCTACAATGAGCAGTTCTTC.

The chain links TRBV6-5 to TRBJ2-1; D is ambiguous. Trimming removed 7 bases at V and 9 bases at J, with 13 bases between. The CDR3 covers 12 residues. Germline assignment: CDR1 MNHEY and CDR2 SVGAGI. The CDR3 loop is CASTDGLGEQFF. CDR3 nucleotides: TGTGCCAGCACCGACGGGTTAGGTGAGCAGTTCTTC.

The rearrangement links TRBV6-5 to TRBJ2-7; D is unresolved. Trimming stripped 0 bases from V and 7 bases from J, with 10 bases between. Germline V gene data show CDR1 as MNHEY and CDR2 as SVGAGI. This CDR3 is built from 13 residues. The CDR3 protein is CASSYSFTVEQYF. The CDR3 DNA is TGTGCCAGCAGTTACTCATTTACGGTGGAGCAGTACTTC.

This chain connects TRBV12-5 to TRBJ2-2; D unclear. V shed 1 base and J shed 0 bases, with 6 bases lying between them. The CDR3 contains 15 residues. Germline assignment: CDR1 LGHNT and CDR2 FRNRAP. The CDR3: CASGLGSPNTGELFF. The CDR3 DNA follows: TGTGCTAGTGGTTTGGGTAGCCCGAACACCGGGGAGCTGTTTTTT.

The rearrangement uses TRBV28 and TRBJ1-1; D remains unclear. The CDR3 runs 14 residues. Trimming cost V 2 bases and J 0 bases, with 7 bases left between them. Germline V gene data show CDR1 as MDHEN and CDR2 as SYDVKM. The CDR3 spells CASSLGQVNTEAFF. CDR3 nucleotide sequence: TGTGCCAGCAGTTTAGGGCAAGTGAACACTGAAGCTTTCTTT.

This clone was detected once. The V and J genes are TRBV7-8 and TRBJ1-6; D not resolved. The germline V gene encodes CDR1 SGHVS and CDR2 FQNEAQ. The CDR3 runs to 15 residues. V was shortened by 1 base and J by 6 bases, with 10 bases between the two germline ends. The CDR3 nucleotides read TGTGCCAGCAGCTTAGTTGGGCGCTTTAATTCACCCCTCCACTTT. Its protein is CASSLVGRFNSPLHF.

The chain recombines TRBV27 with TRBJ2-3; D may be TRBD2 (6 bases). V lost 3 bases and J 4 bases, leaving 14 bases between the germline ends. Germline loops: CDR1 MNHEY, CDR2 SMNVEV (reference sequence). This CDR3 spans 15 amino acids. Here the CDR3 reads CASSLLLARSDTQYF. The DNA for the CDR3 is TGTGCCAGCAGTTTGCTCCTAGCGAGGTCAGATACGCAGTATTTT.

This rearrangement joins TRBV5-1 to TRBJ2-2, with a possible D match to TRBD1 (8 bases). This CDR3 has 18 residues. Trimming removed 7 bases from V and 2 bases from J, with 24 bases in between. CDR1 and CDR2 (germline): SGHRS, YFSETQ. CDR3 sequence (DNA): TGCGCCAGCGGCCCGGGGGGACGGACAGGGACTAACACCGGGGAGCTGTTTTTT. Amino acid sequence: CASGPGGRTGTNTGELFF.

The V call is TRBV6-9, the J call TRBJ1-2, with 10 bases lining up with TRBD1. The CDR3 extends over 16 amino acids. Per the germline V gene, CDR1 is MNHGY and CDR2 is SVAAGI. Trimming removed 7 bases from V and 8 bases from J; junction bases left unmatched: 16. In DNA form, the CDR3 reads TGTGCCAGCACCCAATCCTTATCGGGGGACAGGGGCGGCTACACCTTC. Residues: CASTQSLSGDRGGYTF.